This T cell receptor beta chain was documented in a study of cytomegalovirus exposure and HLA in healthy donors. Findings and limits, study-wide: Later analysis demonstrated an association between a missense DCLRE1C variant and TCR beta V- and J-gene trimming. It was only CMV serostatus that was available as immune exposure information. A later analysis found TCR association rates differed by HLA locus, highest for DRB1 and lowest for HLA-C. Later analysis reportedly placed an Asian-associated ancestry cluster below the roughly 690-donor mean in N-insertions.

To note about this clone: Its target is not known.

Amplification used 60 Vbeta primers and 13 Jbeta primers. Assay: immunoSEQ multiplex PCR; the TCRdb copy retains only in-frame clones and omits some. The sample has about 92,000 clones; 65% to 85% are singletons. There are 16 residues in the CDR3. Germline loops: CDR1 SGHDT, CDR2 YYEEEE. Trimming stripped 7 bases from V and 3 bases from J, with 22 bases between. Sequenced: PBMCs. This sequence originates from a man between 18 and 35 years old in good health and CMV-seronegative. The rearrangement joins TRBV5-6 to TRBJ1-1, with a tentative D call TRBD1 (5 bases). The CDR3 DNA is TGTGCCAGCTTCATAGGAGGGGTTTGGATGGACACTGAAGCTTTCTTT. Residues: CASFIGGVWMDTEAFF.